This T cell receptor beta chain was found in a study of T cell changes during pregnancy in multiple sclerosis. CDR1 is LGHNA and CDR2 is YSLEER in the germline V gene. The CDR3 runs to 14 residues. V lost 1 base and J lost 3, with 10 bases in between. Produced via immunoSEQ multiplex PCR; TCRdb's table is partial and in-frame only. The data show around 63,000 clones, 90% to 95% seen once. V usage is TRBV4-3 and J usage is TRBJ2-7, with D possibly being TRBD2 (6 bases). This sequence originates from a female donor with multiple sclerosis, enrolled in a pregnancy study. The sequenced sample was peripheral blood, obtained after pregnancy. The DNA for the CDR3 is TGCGCCAGCAGCCAAGCCGGAGGGGACTACGAGCAGTACTTC. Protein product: CASSQAGGDYEQYF.